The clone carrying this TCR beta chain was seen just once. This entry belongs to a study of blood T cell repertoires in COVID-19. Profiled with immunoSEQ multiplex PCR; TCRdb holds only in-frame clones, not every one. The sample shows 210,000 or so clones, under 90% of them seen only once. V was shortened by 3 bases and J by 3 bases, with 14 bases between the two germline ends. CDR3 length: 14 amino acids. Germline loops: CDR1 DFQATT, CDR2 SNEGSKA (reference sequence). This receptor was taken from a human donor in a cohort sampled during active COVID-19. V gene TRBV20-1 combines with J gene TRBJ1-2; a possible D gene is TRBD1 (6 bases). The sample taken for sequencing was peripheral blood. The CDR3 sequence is CSASARGVDYGYTF. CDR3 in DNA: TGCAGTGCTAGTGCCAGGGGAGTAGACTATGGCTACACCTTC.